This T cell receptor (beta chain) was sequenced for a study of cytomegalovirus exposure and HLA in healthy donors (TCRdb year 2017). The study in broad terms: In an earlier analysis of roughly 590 of the donors, roughly 300 Gb of sequence data and 100 million or so unique TCR beta sequences from about 179 million T cells were reported. Roughly 300 gigabases of sequencing data and tens of millions of unique TCR sequences were included in an early release covering about 700 HLA-typed donors. The genetic ancestry cluster associated with self-reported Caucasian donors included roughly four fifths of the roughly 380 genotyped donors. The study aimed to test whether signatures of past pathogen exposure could be identified by cataloging public T cell receptors. The study profiled the T cell repertoires of 550 to 700 subjects by immunosequencing and related them to cytomegalovirus serostatus. A separate validation cohort of about 110 different subjects was used in addition to the 666-subject first cohort. The study combined high-throughput TCR immunosequencing, statistical association of individual TCRs with disease status, and machine learning to predict cytomegalovirus infection status. A later analysis re-examined previously published TCR beta repertoires from several hundred donors and added high-resolution HLA genotyping to investigate patterns of TCR occurrence. In the later analysis, no new phenotypic data were used to find candidate immune exposures; instead, reliance was placed on TCR beta sequences and their occurrence across donors. To decide whether each TCR beta V gene segment behaved as functional or pseudogenic, an earlier analysis of approximately 590 of the donors relied on high-throughput TCR beta sequencing. Alongside the repertoire data, information on donor age, sex, ethnicity and CMV serostatus was compiled. Genome-wide SNP genotypes for about 65% of the 666 donors were used in a later genetic analysis, which treated that subset as a discovery cohort. All discovery cohort repertoires had been generated using a single sequencing platform. Both class I and class II loci were covered by HLA typing, at four-digit resolution. Typing coverage differed by locus: A, B, C, DRB1 and DQB1 were typed in roughly 629-630 donors, DQA1 in 500 to 550, DPA1 in 600 to 610, and DPB1 in around 490. About five DR-DQ haplotypes were treated as single units for association and clustering because of strong linkage in the cohort. Across 398 genotyped donors of the cohort, an average of about 250,000 unique TCR beta nucleotide sequences per donor were sequenced, and 15% to 20% of those sequences were non-productive. Overall results and qualifications from the work: An earlier analysis of 587 of the donors showed that most TCR beta V segments appeared in productive rearrangements either about 87% or about 30% of the time, which broadly matched IMGT annotations. According to the authors, the approach could potentially be generalized to other disease states and immunological phenotypes. Because HLA typing was missing for some donors at each locus, association tests included only the typed subset. Specific HLA alleles were associated with 15,000 to 20,000 TCR beta sequences at a false discovery rate of 0.05 in a later analysis. In a later analysis, TCR association rates were found to vary across HLA loci, with the most associated TCRs seen for DRB1 alleles and the fewest for HLA-C alleles. The study listed 150 to 200 TCR beta chains as associated with cytomegalovirus. A later analysis found that most CMV-associated TCR beta chains appeared HLA-restricted, with HLA associations seemingly driven largely by CMV exposure. In vitro tests confirmed that a few of the cytomegalovirus-associated TCR beta chains recognize cytomegalovirus antigens. A further reported finding was that TCR beta sequences accurately predicted the HLA-A and HLA-B alleles for most subjects in the first cohort. Most TCR sequences were observed very rarely across donors, whereas some public TCRs were present in many individuals. In a later genetic analysis, fewer N-insertions in productive TCRs were reported among donors in an Asian-associated ancestry cluster than the roughly 700-donor mean. A later analysis reported that several top co-occurrence clusters appeared linked to parvovirus B19, influenza, CMV and Epstein-Barr virus. Assigning TCR associations to individual alleles was difficult when HLA alleles, especially DR and DQ, strongly co-occurred. A cluster of highly shared sequence variants was judged likely to represent a technical artifact of the sequencing pipeline. The 87-base-pair reads could not distinguish some IMGT-functional V segments, including TRBV6-2 and TRBV6-3, so those segments were excluded. This cohort had only TCR beta chains sequenced, and the lack of alpha or paired-chain data limited which features could be detected. In both the original and validation cohorts, the classifier was reported to diagnose cytomegalovirus status with high specificity and sensitivity. Correlated functional status among segregating V segments might reflect linkage disequilibrium, but an unknown experimental factor could not be ruled out. In a later analysis, HLA-associated TCR beta chains showed more clonal expansion and lower generation probabilities than non-associated chains that were equally common. An association between a missense DCLRE1C variant and V-gene and J-gene trimming of TCR beta chains was found in a later genetic analysis and replicated in an independent cohort. The earlier analysis of 587 of the donors excluded 15 to 20 rarely observed V segments, including chromosome 9 orphons, because counts were too low. The only immune exposure information available for the cohort was CMV serostatus. Sequencing depth was assumed to be roughly uniform across donors in the presence/absence analyses, though that assumption may not hold.

Germline trimming amounts to 5 bases on V and 0 bases on J, with 4 as the count of junction bases outside the gene matches. The CDR3 covers 15 residues, taking in both the cysteine and the phenylalanine. Solely the CDR3 DNA is kept, with 45 bases framed from the first base. The germline V gene (reference sequence) supplies CDR1 MNHEY and CDR2 SMNVEV. The cohort comprised 670 or so healthy bone marrow donors. At the time of sampling, every cohort member was nominally healthy, though immune exposures that went unrecorded were likely present. The donor was CMV seronegative and belonged to the group of 380 or so seronegative cohort members. Each donor provided a peripheral blood sample, and peripheral blood mononuclear cells were used for TCR beta sequencing. Genomic DNA extraction from the blood cell samples was performed with the Qiagen DNeasy Blood Extraction Kit. The library was obtained by the immunoSEQ multiplex PCR assay. A mixture of 60 forward primers for TCR Vbeta segments and 13 reverse primers for TCR Jbeta segments was used in the multiplex PCR. The CDR3 region of rearranged TCR beta genes was amplified from genomic DNA by a multiplex PCR assay. The Illumina HiSeq System was used to sequence the amplified TCR beta libraries as 87-base-pair reads. The paper's data handling went like this. A later analysis tallied tens of millions of unique TCR beta chains across the 610 or so repertoires, and approximately 11 million of those chains were shared by two or more donors. A nearest-neighbor algorithm error-corrected the raw reads and collapsed the reads into unique sequences, merging closely related sequences to remove PCR and sequencing errors. V, D and J gene segments were assigned by aligning CDR3 sequences to IMGT reference sequences. For a sequence to be retained, a match of at least six nucleotides was required to both a V gene segment and a J gene segment. A rearrangement counted as productive if the CDR3 had no stop codons and remained in frame with V and J, and every other rearrangement counted as non-productive. CDR3 was defined by IMGT convention, running from the second conserved V-encoded cysteine to the conserved J-encoded phenylalanine. The earlier analysis of fewer than 700 of the donors excluded sequences that lacked an unambiguous match to a single V gene segment. In an earlier analysis of roughly 500 of the donors, V segments were called functional above 56.7% productive rearrangements and were called segregating when the between-donor standard deviation exceeded 5%. A statistical classification framework was developed to diagnose cytomegalovirus status using the catalog of TCR beta chain sequences. In a later analysis, V and J genes were assigned by comparing TCR nucleotide sequences against IMGT/GENE-DB human TR gene sequences. In a later analysis, CDR3 sequences and most-parsimonious VDJ recombination scenarios were assigned using the TCRdist pipeline. In a later analysis, each TCR beta chain was defined by its CDR3 amino acid sequence together with its V-gene family, and reads without a unique V-gene family were excluded. To address suspected cross-contamination and a sequencing artifact, a later analysis removed around 590 highly shared, low-generation-probability nucleotide sequences. For each public chain, a later analysis derived a clonal expansion index from normalized ranks of inferred template counts within each repertoire. In a later analysis, generation probabilities were computed using a VDJ recombination model fitted to out-of-frame rearrangements, and the results were checked against IGoR. Hypergeometric tests were used in a later analysis to score TCR-TCR, TCR-HLA and TCR-CMV co-occurrence, with a repertoire-size bias correction applied to the TCR pairs. False discovery rates were estimated in a later analysis by permuting HLA or CMV assignments 20 times. In a later analysis, co-occurring TCRs were grouped with DBSCAN, and TCRdist sequence similarity was added when clustering was performed within HLA-allele-positive subsets. For co-occurrence clustering, repertoires with fewer than 30,000 or more than 120,000 public chains were excluded, along with a handful of repertoires with anomalous nucleotide sharing. TCRdb retrieved this table from immuneACCESS and kept in-frame rearrangements only. Not all clones are present; in checked studies, unresolved V genes account for under half, and no reason is known for the remainder. V, J and clone size reflect that table, while D and trimming were determined from the DNA. The sample has around 120,000 clones on record, 70% to 85% of them singletons. 2.7% of the sample goes to the ten largest clones.

Of note for this clone: The target of this receptor is not known. The input lacks base qualities; no much larger clone sits a single base away.

The clonotype comes from a man aged 45-65 years in good health and CMV-seronegative. What was sequenced was PBMCs. The chain links TRBV27 with TRBJ2-3, with 8 junctional bases fitting TRBD2. The CDR3 here reads CASSGSGTSTDTQYF. The DNA reads TGTGCCAGCAGTGGTAGCGGGACTAGCACAGATACGCAGTATTTT.